This TCR beta chain is drawn from a study of shared clonotypes between healthy human individuals. For every subset, genomic DNA was evenly distributed across several immunoSEQ plates. Profiling relied on immunoSEQ multiplex PCR, and the TCRdb table lists in-frame clones only, not all of them. The sample shows about 2.1 million clones, just over 90% of them seen only once. CD45RO-negative cells were positively selected for CCR7, leaving out terminally differentiated effector memory CD45RA+ cells. The CDR3 runs to 16 residues. The V and J ends lost 3 bases and 0 bases respectively, with 14 bases between them. The germline CDR1 and CDR2 sequences are MDHEN and SYDVKM.

The source material was naive CD8+ T cells from PBMCs. This chain joins TRBV28 and TRBJ1-2; D is undetermined. The sequence derives from a man aged 18 to 35 in good health. Some clones in this sample may be carry-over from other donors' samples. In nucleotides, the CDR3 is TGTGCCAGCAGTTTCGGTCACAGATTTTCTAACTATGGCTACACCTTC. Translation: CASSFGHRFSNYGYTF.